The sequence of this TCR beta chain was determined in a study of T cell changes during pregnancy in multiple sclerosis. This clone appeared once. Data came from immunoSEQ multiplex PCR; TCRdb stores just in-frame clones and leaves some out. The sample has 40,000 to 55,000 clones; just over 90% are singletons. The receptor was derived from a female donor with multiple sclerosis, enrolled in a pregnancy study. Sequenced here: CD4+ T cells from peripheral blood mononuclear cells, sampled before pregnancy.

DNA of the CDR3: TGTGCCAGCAGCAGGGACTCCTACGAGCAGTACTTC. This sequence encodes CASSRDSYEQYF. The chain links TRBV28 to TRBJ2-7, with a tentative D call TRBD1 (5 bases). The germline V gene encodes CDR1 MDHEN and CDR2 SYDVKM. V was cut by 6 bases and J by 0 bases, with 6 bases left in between. CDR3 length: 12 amino acids.